This T cell receptor beta chain derives from a study of Ad26.COV2.S vaccination and SARS-CoV-2 variants (dated by TCRdb to the early 2020s). Broadly, across the study: Vaccine-arm donors were drawn from COV1001, a multicentre, randomized, double-blind, placebo-controlled phase I-IIa trial of Ad26.COV2.S in healthy adults. The TCR-sequenced set comprised approximately 30 samples: some 20 Ad26.COV2.S vaccine recipients, 5 placebo recipients and 8 SARS-CoV-2 convalescent individuals. Participants in the trial were split at random into five groups of five each, receiving low-dose or high-dose Ad26.COV2.S once or twice, or else placebo on both occasions. TCRbeta repertoire sequencing served as the tool for gauging how specific and how broad the SARS-CoV-2-reactive T cell receptors were following Ad26.COV2.S vaccination. Ad26.COV2.S was administered intramuscularly at a dose of 5x10^10 or 1x10^11 viral particles, either as one shot or as two shots given 56 days apart. Investigators remained blinded to trial group allocation during experiments and outcome assessment.

The sample's treatment or condition label, in plain terms: about 20 received Ad26.COV2.S at low or high dose, single or two shots; about 5 received placebo; per-sample allocation not given. For vaccine and placebo recipients, repertoires were sequenced using samples collected on day 63 after the first injection. Cohort 1b enrolled around 24 adults aged 18-55 years at a single site in Boston, USA, between 29 July and 7 August 2020. As a vaccine, Ad26.COV2.S was a replication-incompetent adenovirus type 26 vector that expressed a prefusion-stabilized SARS-CoV-2 spike protein derived from the original Wuhan strain. The immunoSEQ Assay was used to sequence TCRbeta CDR3 regions. After extraction, genomic DNA underwent amplification by bias-controlled multiplex PCR, followed by high-throughput sequencing. The published analysis was carried out like this. To quantify the absolute abundance of every unique TCRbeta CDR3 region, sequences were collapsed and filtered. Usable DNA was measured by amplifying reference genes present in all nucleated cells, and TCRbeta template counts were normalized to that usable DNA to estimate T cell fraction. Repertoire TCRs were annotated as SARS-CoV-2-specific when V gene, CDR3 amino acid sequence and J gene were exactly matched to a known reactive TCR set. MIRA supplied the reference SARS-CoV-2 TCR set, which was filtered for enrichment in COVID-19-positive ImmuneCODE repertoires so that public or cross-reactive TCRs were removed. Drawing on the MIRA antigens, annotated TCRs were analysed further at the level of specific ORF or position within ORF. Breadth was defined as the number of annotated unique rearrangements divided by the total number of unique productive rearrangements, and depth was defined as the summed frequency of the annotated unique rearrangements. Group comparisons of TCR breadth used two-sided Wilcoxon rank-sum tests. TCRdb obtained this table from immuneACCESS and retained in-frame rearrangements with V and J assigned. These tables miss some clones; where compared with another copy, unresolved V genes account for less than half of the shortfall, and the remainder is unexplained. The DNA was the basis for D and trimming; V, J and clone size are from that table. The sample table contains 400,000 to 450,000 clones; only one count was recorded for 80% to 95% of them. 12% of the sample rests with the top ten.

Details on this clone: Its specific antigen is unknown. There are no base qualities to consult, and no much larger clone falls within one base.

Study-level results and caveats: Higher spike-specific TCR breadth was observed in Ad26.COV2.S recipients than in placebo recipients (P = 0.0014). Substantial breadth of spike-specific CD8+ and CD4+ T cell responses was reported after vaccination. It was noted by the authors that total T cell responses may have been underestimated by the TCR breadth and depth analyses. The study was not powered to compare responses between vaccine doses or regimens. Vaccine and placebo recipients had comparable non-spike TCR breadth, which fits with the vaccine containing only spike.

This sequence originates from a person aged 18-60 years who received the Ad26.COV2.S COVID-19 vaccine or a placebo. Material: peripheral blood, obtained in a trial of Ad26.COV2.S vaccine versus placebo.

The bases are TGCGCCAGCAGCCAAGTCCGAGGCGACGAAGCTTTCTTT. This translates into CASSQVRGDEAFF. The chain joins TRBV4-3 to TRBJ1-1, with an unclear D gene assignment. Reading the germline V gene gives CDR1 LGHNA and CDR2 YSLEER. V lost 1 base and J lost 8 bases; the stretch between them is 11 bases long. The CDR3 runs 13 residues from the cysteine to the phenylalanine. Just the 39-base CDR3 DNA is kept, in frame starting at base 1.